The sequence of this TCR beta chain was determined in a study of blood T cell repertoires in COVID-19. Only in-frame clones appear in the TCRdb table, and some are missing; sequencing was by immunoSEQ multiplex PCR. The sample consists of roughly 80,000 clones, 91% of them appearing once. CDR3 size: 14 residues. Trimming stripped 0 bases from V and 6 bases from J, with 9 bases between. CDR1 is LNHNV and CDR2 is YYDKDF in the germline V gene (reference sequence). The chain is built from TRBV15 and TRBJ1-5; D is possibly TRBD1 (5 bases). This TCR derives from a woman aged 45-59 years in a cohort sampled during active COVID-19. Sequencing was carried out using peripheral blood. DNA for the CDR3: TGTGCCACCAGCAGAGACAGGGTCAGTCAGCCCCAGCATTTT. Translated: CATSRDRVSQPQHF.